One and the same sample provided the 10 T cell receptor beta chains below, sequenced in a study of beta chain features in type 1 diabetes (dated by TCRdb to 2017 to 2018). The antigens these receptors bind are not known. Receptor libraries were prepared by the immunoSEQ multiplex PCR assay. The entire isolated RNA was reverse transcribed using the High Capacity cDNA Reverse Transcription Kit, and thus expressed TCRB transcripts were sequenced. TCRdb limited this immuneACCESS table to in-frame rearrangements with V and J called. A share of clones is missing; checked studies link under half to unresolved V genes, and the rest is unexplained. A total of 250,000 to 350,000 clones appear in this sample, roughly 13% of them only once. The ten largest clones represent approximately 0.015% of the sample. Results and caveats for the whole study, not just this receptor: Type 1 diabetes patients showed a moderate but significant shortening of TCRB CDR3 length in all four CD4+ subsets.

The sample was naive CD4+ T cells from blood. This sample's cell subset or site label indicates: true naive CD4+ T cells. The source is a man aged 25-45 years with type 1 diabetes.

V usage is TRBV5-6 and J usage is TRBJ1-5; maybe TRBD1 (6 bases). The CDR3 extends over 14 amino acids. The ends were cut back, 3 bases at V and 5 bases at J, with 12 bases in the middle. Looked up from germline, CDR1 is SGHDT and CDR2 is YYEEEE. The CDR3 DNA sequence: TGTGCCAGCAGCTCGATGACAGGACATCAGCCCCAGCATTTT. Its protein product is CASSSMTGHQPQHF.

This clone was detected only a few times. The identical CDR3 is also encoded by other nucleotide sequences in the sample. The gene calls are TRBV7-2 and TRBJ2-1; TRBD2 matches at 10 bases. Germline CDR1 is SGHTA and CDR2 is FQGNSA. Losses at the gene ends were 5 bases for V and 7 bases for J; bases not matched to a gene: 5. The CDR3 covers 14 residues. The CDR3 nucleotides read TGTGCCAGCAGCCCGGGACTAGCGAGGAATGAGCAGTTCTTC. This translates into CASSPGLARNEQFF.

The J gene is TRBJ2-2, the V gene TRBV5-4; 10 bases map to TRBD2. J was trimmed by 1 base and V by 3 bases; bases with no gene match: 3. The CDR3 covers 16 residues. Germline V gene data show CDR1 as SGHNT and CDR2 as YYREEE (reference sequence). CDR3 nucleotides: TGTGCCAGCAGCTCCCCTAGCGGGAGGAACACCGGGGAGCTGTTTTTT. It specifies CASSSPSGRNTGELFF.

This chain uses TRBV5-1 with TRBJ2-3, with D maybe TRBD2 (5 bases). The germline V and J ends were trimmed by 3 bases and 6 bases, with 17 bases remaining between them. CDR1 SGHRS and CDR2 YFSETQ come from the germline V gene. There are 15 residues in the CDR3. CDR3 nucleotide sequence: TGCGCCAGCAGCTCGGCAGAGATAAGGACTGATACGCAGTATTTT. Its protein is CASSSAEIRTDTQYF.

This chain links TRBV7-8 with TRBJ1-2, with a possible D match to TRBD1 (6 bases). Trimming took 5 bases from V and 7 from J, leaving 17 bases between them. This CDR3 contains 14 residues. Per germline, CDR1 SGHVS and CDR2 FQNEAQ. CDR3 sequence reads: CASSLGQYDSGYTF. CDR3 bases: TGTGCCAGCAGCCTAGGACAGTATGATTCTGGCTACACCTTC.

The V and J genes are TRBV18 and TRBJ2-7, with D possibly matching TRBD2 (5 bases). Per germline, CDR1 KGHSH and CDR2 LQKENI. Trimming left V 1 base short and J 7 bases short, with 8 bases between. The CDR3 extends over 12 amino acids. CDR3 nucleotide sequence: TGTGCCAGCTCACCACGCTCGGGAGAGCAGTACTTC. Translating it yields CASSPRSGEQYF.

J is TRBJ1-2 and V is TRBV27, with 7 bases matching TRBD1. Germline-derived CDR1 and CDR2 are MNHEY and SMNVEV (reference sequence). With 2 bases clipped from V and 4 bases from J, the junction kept 4 bases outside the gene matches. The CDR3 spans 14 residues. CDR3: CASSLDRATYGYTF. For the CDR3, the DNA is TGTGCCAGCAGTTTAGACAGGGCTACCTATGGCTACACCTTC.

The genes are TRBV6-5 and TRBJ2-7; tentatively, D is TRBD2 (5 bases). The CDR3 consists of 12 residues. From germline, CDR1 is MNHEY and CDR2 SVGAGI. The germline V and J ends were trimmed by 6 bases and 3 bases, with 9 bases remaining between them. CDR3 in amino acids: CASRRSGYEQYF. The CDR3 coding sequence is TGTGCCAGCAGGAGGAGCGGCTACGAGCAGTACTTC.

This clone was found a few times. The gene calls are TRBV11-1 and TRBJ2-1, with TRBD2 as a possible D gene (6 bases). V shed 5 bases and J shed 8 bases, with 25 bases lying between them. Germline V gene sequence: CDR1 SGHAT, CDR2 FQDESV (reference sequence). The CDR3 runs to 17 residues. The CDR3 protein is CASSRSPGSRELDEQFF. CDR3 sequence (DNA): TGTGCCAGCAGCCGATCCCCGGGGTCTCGGGAGTTGGATGAGCAGTTCTTC.

This clone has only a few counts. V is TRBV6-5 and J is TRBJ1-2; 8 bases align to TRBD1. The CDR3 has 14 residues. V gave up 6 bases and J gave up 3 bases; unmatched junction bases: 6. Per the germline V gene, CDR1 is MNHEY and CDR2 is SVGAGI. CDR3 region: CASSPGQDYYGYTF. As DNA, the CDR3 is TGTGCCAGCAGCCCGGGACAGGATTACTATGGCTACACCTTC.